This TCR beta chain stems from a study of cytomegalovirus exposure and HLA in healthy donors. Study-wide results and caveats: The study listed some 160 cytomegalovirus-associated TCR beta chains. While the bulk of TCR sequences proved rare, some public TCRs turned up in many donors.

The CDR3 length is 14 residues. V shed 5 bases and J shed 8 bases, with 16 bases lying between them. CDR1 is PRHDT, CDR2 FYEKMQ, per germline (reference sequence). The PCR was carried out with 60 Vbeta primers and 13 Jbeta primers. Authors' data handling: Unique TCR beta chains numbered around 80 million in a later analysis, with roughly 10 million shared. TCRdb's copy holds only in-frame clones and misses some; the assay was immunoSEQ multiplex PCR. Clone size and the V and J calls come from that table; the DNA yielded D and trimming. The sample lists tens of thousands of clones; around 75% were seen once. As regards this clone: Its antigen is unknown.

The TCR originated in a man in his forties or fifties in good health and CMV-seropositive. The J gene is TRBJ2-4, the V gene TRBV13, with D possibly TRBD2 on 5 matching bases. The sample consisted of PBMCs. The CDR3 protein is CASSPDSSGDIQYF. CDR3 in DNA: TGTGCCAGCAGCCCCGACTCATCCGGGGACATTCAGTACTTC. Full variable domain (remainder filled in from reference TRBV13 and TRBJ2-4): AAGVIQSPRHLIKEKRETATLKCYPIPRHDTVYWYQQGPGQDPQFLISFYEKMQSDKGSIPDRFSAQQFSDYHSELNMSSLELGDSALYFCASSPDSSGDIQYFGAGTRLSVL.